The 8 T cell receptor beta chains in this list originate from one sample, sequenced in a study of T-cell reconstitution after alpha-beta-depleted transplantation in children. Researchers prepared the TCRbeta library using unique molecular identifiers, the study reports. MiXCR was run by TCRdb on the PCR reads, yielding one entry per CDR3 protein. The sample consists of about 980,000 distinct CDR3 sequences, 25% to 30% of them appearing once. The sequenced sample was PBMCs, mostly from graft donor cells, obtained 360 days after TCRalphabeta/CD19-depleted stem cell transplant. These receptors were obtained from a boy under two years old who had a stem cell transplant for SCID, so the T cells may come from the graft donor.

This clonotype has just one count. The V and J genes are TRBV5-1 and TRBJ2-3; D may be TRBD1 (6 bases). This CDR3 is built from 15 residues. V was trimmed by 6 bases and J by 3 bases, leaving 17 bases between them. Germline V CDR1 and CDR2: SGHRS, YFSETQ. The CDR3 region has the DNA TGCGCCAGCAACCGCGGACAGACCCTAACAGATACGCAGTATTTT. Protein product: CASNRGQTLTDTQYF.

The CDR3, as DNA: TGCGCCAGCAGCTTCCAGGCGACCCAAGAGACCCAGTACTTC. This gives the protein CASSFQATQETQYF. The genes are TRBV5-1 and TRBJ2-5, with D unresolved. The V end was cut by 2 bases, the J end by 1 base, with 9 bases between. CDR1 and CDR2 (germline): SGHRS, YFSETQ. This CDR3 is 14 amino acids long. The complete variable domain, with remaining parts taken from reference TRBV5-1 and TRBJ2-5, reads KAGVTQTPRYLIKTRGQQVTLSCSPISGHRSVSWYQQTPGQGLQFLFEYFSETQRNKGNFPGRFSGRQFSNSRSEMNVSTLELGDSALYLCASSFQATQETQYFGPGTRLLVL.

This clonotype was detected a few times. This chain joins TRBV6-2 or TRBV6-3 and TRBJ2-1; 12 positions agree with TRBD2. Trimming took 6 bases from V and 6 from J; bases not matched to a gene: 9. Germline V gives CDR1 MNHEY, CDR2 SVGEGT. CDR3 length: 16 amino acids. This CDR3 reads CASRSPLAGGLNEQFF. Written as DNA, the CDR3 is TGTGCCAGCAGGTCCCCACTAGCGGGGGGACTCAATGAGCAGTTCTTC.

The rearrangement links TRBV7-9 to TRBJ2-7; 9 positions match TRBD1. Germline V gives CDR1 SEHNR, CDR2 FQNEAQ (reference sequence). With 2 bases clipped from V and 5 bases from J, the junction kept 13 bases outside the gene matches. The CDR3 contains 17 residues. DNA for the CDR3: TGTGCCAGCAGCTTATGGGGGGGCCCGGGACAGGGAAACGAGCAGTACTTC. Protein: CASSLWGGPGQGNEQYF.

This clonotype appeared a few times. The junction does not match germline at one end; this may be a read error. In DNA form, the CDR3 reads TGTGCCAGCAGCTTCGTCCGGGACTTCTCCTTC. Its protein is CASSFVRDFSF. This chain joins TRBV5-6 and TRBJ1-2; TRBD1 might be the D (5 bases). The CDR3 sequence is 11 residues long. Germline V gives CDR1 SGHDT, CDR2 YYEEEE.

This clonotype was seen more than once but under ten times. This chain connects TRBV5-1 to TRBJ1-1; D perhaps matches TRBD1 (5 bases). Germline lookup yields CDR1 SGHRS and CDR2 YFSETQ. With 2 bases removed from V and 7 bases from J, the gap between germline ends came to 15 bases. The CDR3 sequence is 14 residues long. CDR3 sequence reads: CASSLQEESLEAFF. CDR3 in DNA: TGCGCCAGCAGCTTACAGGAGGAAAGTCTTGAAGCTTTCTTT.

The chain uses TRBV5-1 and TRBJ2-5; a possible D gene is TRBD1 (6 bases). CDR1 is SGHRS and CDR2 is YFSETQ in the germline V gene. The CDR3 is 15 residues long. Trimming pared 4 bases from V and 3 bases from J, leaving 16 bases between. The CDR3 is CASSGGSGDKETQYF. Written as DNA, the CDR3 is TGCGCCAGCAGCGGTGGTTCAGGGGACAAAGAGACCCAGTACTTC.

The J gene is TRBJ2-7, the V gene TRBV12-3 or TRBV12-4; 9 bases fit TRBD1. This CDR3 contains 18 residues. Trimming removed 6 bases from V and 1 base from J; junction bases left unmatched: 16. The CDR3 DNA reads TGTGCCAGCAGCCGTTTTATGGGGAGGGACAGGGTATCCTACGAGCAGTACTTC. As protein: CASSRFMGRDRVSYEQYF.